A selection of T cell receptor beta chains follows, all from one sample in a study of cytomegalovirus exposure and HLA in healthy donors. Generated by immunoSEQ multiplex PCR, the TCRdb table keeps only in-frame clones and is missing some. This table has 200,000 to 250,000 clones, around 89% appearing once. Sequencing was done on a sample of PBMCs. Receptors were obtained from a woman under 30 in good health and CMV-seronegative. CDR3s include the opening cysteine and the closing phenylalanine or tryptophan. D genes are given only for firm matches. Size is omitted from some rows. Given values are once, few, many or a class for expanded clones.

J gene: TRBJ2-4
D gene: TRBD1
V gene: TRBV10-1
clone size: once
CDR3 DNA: TGCGCCAGCAGTGCCGGGACAGGGATGATTCAGTACTTC
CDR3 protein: CASSAGTGMIQYF

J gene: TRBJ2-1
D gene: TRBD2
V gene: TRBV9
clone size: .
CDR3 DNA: TGTGCCAGCAGCGTAGGACTAGCGAGGAATGAGCAGTTCTTC
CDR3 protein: CASSVGLARNEQFF

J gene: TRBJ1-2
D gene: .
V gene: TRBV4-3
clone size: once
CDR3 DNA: TGCGCCAGCAGCCAAGATCTTGAGGCGGCCCAGACCTTC
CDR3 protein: CASSQDLEAAQTF

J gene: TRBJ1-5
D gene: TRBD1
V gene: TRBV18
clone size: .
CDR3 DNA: TGTGCCAGCTCACCAACAGGGGTTCGGGGTCAGCCCCAGCATTTT
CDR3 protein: CASSPTGVRGQPQHF

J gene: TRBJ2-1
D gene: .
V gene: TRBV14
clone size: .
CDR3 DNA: TGTGCCAGCAGCCCCCATCCCAGCGGAGACTACAATGAGCAGTTCTTC
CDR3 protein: CASSPHPSGDYNEQFF

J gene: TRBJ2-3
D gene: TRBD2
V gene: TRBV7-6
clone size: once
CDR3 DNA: TGTGCCAGCAGCTTAGCCGTCCTAGCGGGATCAGATACGCAGTATTTT
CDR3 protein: CASSLAVLAGSDTQYF

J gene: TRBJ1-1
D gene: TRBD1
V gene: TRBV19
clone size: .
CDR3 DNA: TGTGCCAGTAGTCGTTCAGGGGGCAGTTGGTACACTGAAGCTTTCTTT
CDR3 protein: CASSRSGGSWYTEAFF

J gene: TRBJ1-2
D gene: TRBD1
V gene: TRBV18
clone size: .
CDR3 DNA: TGTGCCAGCTCACCGACAGGGTTTGGCTACACCTTC
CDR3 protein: CASSPTGFGYTF

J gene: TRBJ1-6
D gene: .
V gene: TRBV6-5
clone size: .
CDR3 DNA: TGTGCCAGCAGGCGGGGCAGCCACATAAATTCACCCCTCCACTTT
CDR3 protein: CASRRGSHINSPLHF

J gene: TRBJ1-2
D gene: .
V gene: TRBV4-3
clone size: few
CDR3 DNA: TGCGCCAGCAGCGACACCTATGGCTACACCTTC
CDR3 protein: CASSDTYGYTF

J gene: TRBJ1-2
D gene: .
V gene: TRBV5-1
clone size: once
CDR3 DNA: TGCGCCAGCAGCTTGCCCGGGGATCGATATGGCTACACCTTC
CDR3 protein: CASSLPGDRYGYTF

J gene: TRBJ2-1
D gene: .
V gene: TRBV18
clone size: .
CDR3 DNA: TGTGCCAGCTCCTGGGCTAGCCCCAATGAGCAGTTCTTC
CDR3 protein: CASSWASPNEQFF

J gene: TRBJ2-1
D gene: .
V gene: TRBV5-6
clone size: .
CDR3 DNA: TGTGCCAGCAGCGTCGACAGCTCCTACAATGAGCAGTTCTTC
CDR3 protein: CASSVDSSYNEQFF